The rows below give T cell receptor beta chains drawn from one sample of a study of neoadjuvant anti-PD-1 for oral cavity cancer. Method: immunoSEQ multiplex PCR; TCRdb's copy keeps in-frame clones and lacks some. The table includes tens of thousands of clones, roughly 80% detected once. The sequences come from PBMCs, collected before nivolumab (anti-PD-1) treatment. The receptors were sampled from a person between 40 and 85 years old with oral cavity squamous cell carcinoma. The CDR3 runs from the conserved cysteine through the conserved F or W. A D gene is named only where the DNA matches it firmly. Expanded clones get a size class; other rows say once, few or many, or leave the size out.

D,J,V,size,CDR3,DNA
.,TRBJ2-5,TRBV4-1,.,CASSQGDREGETQYF,TGCGCCAGCAGCCAAGGCGACAGGGAGGGAGAGACCCAGTACTTC
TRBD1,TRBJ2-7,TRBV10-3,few,CAISASPGQGSYEQYF,TGTGCCATCAGTGCCTCTCCGGGACAGGGCTCCTACGAGCAGTACTTC
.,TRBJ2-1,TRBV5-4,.,CASSFKRNNEQFF,TGTGCCAGCAGCTTTAAGCGAAACAATGAGCAGTTCTTC
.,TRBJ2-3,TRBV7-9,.,CASSLVRSTDTQYF,TGTGCCAGCAGCTTGGTCAGATCCACAGATACGCAGTATTTT
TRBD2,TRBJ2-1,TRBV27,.,CASSLGTSLYNEQFF,TGTGCCAGCAGTTTAGGGACTAGCCTTTACAATGAGCAGTTCTTC
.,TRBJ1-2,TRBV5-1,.,CASSPGQPFGYTF,TGCGCCAGCAGCCCAGGACAGCCTTTTGGCTACACCTTC
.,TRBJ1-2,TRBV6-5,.,CASSPPRANYGYTF,TGTGCCAGCAGTCCCCCCCGGGCCAACTATGGCTACACCTTC
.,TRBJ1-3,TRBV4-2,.,CASSQVLGASGNTIYF,TGTGCCAGCAGCCAAGTGTTGGGGGCCAGTGGAAACACCATATATTTT
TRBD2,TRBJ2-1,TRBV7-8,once,CASSFREAAYNEQFF,TGTGCCAGCAGCTTCCGGGAGGCGGCCTACAATGAGCAGTTCTTC
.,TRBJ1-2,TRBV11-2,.,CASSLLANYGYTF,TGTGCCAGCAGCCTACTAGCTAACTATGGCTACACCTTC
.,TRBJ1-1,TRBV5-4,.,CASSFVEGRTEAFF,TGTGCCAGCAGCTTCGTGGAGGGTCGCACTGAAGCTTTCTTT
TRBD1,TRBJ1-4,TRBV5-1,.,CASSLQGVANEKLFF,TGCGCCAGCAGCCTACAGGGGGTGGCTAATGAAAAACTGTTTTTT
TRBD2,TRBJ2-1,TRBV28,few,CASTLGLADNEQFF,TGTGCCAGCACCCTGGGACTAGCGGACAATGAGCAGTTCTTC
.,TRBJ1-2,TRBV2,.,CASSRTGSENYGYTF,TGTGCCAGCAGTAGAACAGGGAGCGAGAACTATGGCTACACCTTC
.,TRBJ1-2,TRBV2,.,CASSVGAGTYGYTF,TGTGCCAGCAGTGTAGGAGCAGGGACCTATGGCTACACCTTC
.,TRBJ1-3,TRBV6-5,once,CASRGQRLSGNTIYF,TGTGCCAGCAGAGGACAGAGACTCTCTGGAAACACCATATATTTT
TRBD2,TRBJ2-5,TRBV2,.,CASSSTRAGGYF,TGTGCCAGCAGTAGTACAAGGGCGGGGGGGTACTTC
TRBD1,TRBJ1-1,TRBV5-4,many,CASSPGQGGNTEAFF,TGTGCCAGCAGCCCGGGACAGGGAGGTAACACTGAAGCTTTCTTT